This T cell receptor beta chain was profiled in a study of cytomegalovirus exposure and HLA in healthy donors. Study-level information: Genotyping of 300 to 450 donors showed that roughly 80% belonged to the Caucasian-associated ancestry cluster.

PCR involved 60 Vbeta and 13 Jbeta primers. The method was immunoSEQ multiplex PCR; TCRdb's version includes in-frame clones alone and lacks a portion of them. The sample contains under 200,000 clones, just under 80% of which appear only once. Germline V gives CDR1 LNHDA, CDR2 SQIVND (reference sequence). The CDR3 covers 13 residues. The germline V and J ends were trimmed by 5 bases and 2 bases, with 10 bases remaining between them. Comment on this clone: Its antigen is as yet unknown.

General study results and limits: An analysis done earlier found most TCR beta V segments productive about 87% or about 30% of the time. The study labeled fewer than 200 TCR beta chains cytomegalovirus-associated.

The TCR sequence derives from a man aged 30 to 45 in good health and CMV-seronegative. Sequenced: PBMCs. The chain has TRBV19 and TRBJ2-7, with a tentative D call TRBD2 (5 bases). In DNA, the CDR3 is TGTGCCAGTAGTCCCGCGGGTACCTACGAGCAGTACTTC. Translation gives CASSPAGTYEQYF.